This TCR beta chain was sequenced during a study of PD-1 blockade in classical Hodgkin lymphoma. Produced via immunoSEQ multiplex PCR; TCRdb's table is partial and in-frame only. Found here are around 34,000 clones, about 80% of them singletons; the top ten hold roughly 15%. This CDR3 region has 13 residues. V was clipped by 0 bases and J by 1 base, with 3 bases between them. Looked up from germline, CDR1 is SGHNT and CDR2 is YENEEA. Study results and caveats: While CD8+ TCR diversity did not rise significantly by C4D1, CD4+ TCR diversity did. It was among complete responders that baseline diversity resembled that of newly diagnosed patients.

Each patient relapsed following autologous stem cell transplantation, and prior brentuximab vedotin exposure differed. Patients' outcomes at their best amounted to complete response, partial response or progressive disease. This clone was seen a single time. Its antigen remains unknown. This chain links TRBV11-3 with TRBJ2-5; D not resolved. This sequence originates from a human donor with classical Hodgkin lymphoma. This sample comprised peripheral blood mononuclear cells (PBMCs), obtained before the second cycle of nivolumab. As DNA, the CDR3 is TGTGCCAGCAGCTTAGAGGCCCAAGAGACCCAGTACTTC. It translates to CASSLEAQETQYF. Complete variable domain (other parts from reference TRBV11-3 and TRBJ2-5): EAGVVQSPRYKIIEKKQPVAFWCNPISGHNTLYWYLQNLGQGPELLIRYENEEAVDDSQLPKDRFSAERLKGVDSTLKIQPAELGDSAVYLCASSLEAQETQYFGPGTRLLVL.